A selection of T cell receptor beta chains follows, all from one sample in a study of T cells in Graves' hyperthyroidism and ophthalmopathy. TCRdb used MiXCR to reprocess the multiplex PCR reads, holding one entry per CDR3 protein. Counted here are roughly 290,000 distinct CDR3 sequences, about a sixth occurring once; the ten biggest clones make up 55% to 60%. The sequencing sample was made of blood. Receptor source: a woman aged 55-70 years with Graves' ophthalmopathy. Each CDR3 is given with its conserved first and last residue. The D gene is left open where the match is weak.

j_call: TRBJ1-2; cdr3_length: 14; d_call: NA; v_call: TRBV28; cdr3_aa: CASSQVRGSYGYTF
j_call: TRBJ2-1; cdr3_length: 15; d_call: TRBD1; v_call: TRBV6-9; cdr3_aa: CASSYSTGGYNEQFF
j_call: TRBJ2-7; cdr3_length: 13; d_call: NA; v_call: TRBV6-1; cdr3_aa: CASTPEVRLEQYF
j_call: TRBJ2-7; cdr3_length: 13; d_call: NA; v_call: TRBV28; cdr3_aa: CASGLSKFYEQYF
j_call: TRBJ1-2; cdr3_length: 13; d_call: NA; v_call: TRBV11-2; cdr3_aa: CASSLFDSTGYTF
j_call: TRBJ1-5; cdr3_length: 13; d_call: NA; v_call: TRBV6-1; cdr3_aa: CASRGLSNQPQHF
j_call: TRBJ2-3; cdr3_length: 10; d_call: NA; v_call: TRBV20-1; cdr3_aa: CSAVWDTQYF
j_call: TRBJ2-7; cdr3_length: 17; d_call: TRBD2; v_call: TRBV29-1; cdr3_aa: CSVTEGLAGDRIYEQYF
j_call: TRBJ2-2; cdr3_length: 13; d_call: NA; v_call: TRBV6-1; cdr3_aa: CASSDWDTGELFF
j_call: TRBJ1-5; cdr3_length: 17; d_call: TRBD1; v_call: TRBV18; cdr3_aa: CASSPGQGGISNQPQHF
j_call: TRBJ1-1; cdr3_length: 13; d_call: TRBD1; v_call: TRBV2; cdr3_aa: CASSPTRQGEAFF
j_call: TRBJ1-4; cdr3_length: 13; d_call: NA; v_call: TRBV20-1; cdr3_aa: CSAAGAGGEKLFF
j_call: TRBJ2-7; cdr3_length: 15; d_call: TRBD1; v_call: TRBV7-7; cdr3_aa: CASSLARDSHYEQYF
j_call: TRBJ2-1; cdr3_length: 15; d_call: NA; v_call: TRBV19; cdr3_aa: CASSMVGYSYNEQFF
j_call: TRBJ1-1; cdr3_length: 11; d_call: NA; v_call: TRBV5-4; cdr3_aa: CASSQYNEAFF
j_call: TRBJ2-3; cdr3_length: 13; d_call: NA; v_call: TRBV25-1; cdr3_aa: CASLSEVADTQYF
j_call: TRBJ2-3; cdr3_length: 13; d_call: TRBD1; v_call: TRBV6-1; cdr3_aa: CASRKQGSDTQYF
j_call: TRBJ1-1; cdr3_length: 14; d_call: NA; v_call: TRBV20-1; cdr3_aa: CSACKTGLNTEAFF
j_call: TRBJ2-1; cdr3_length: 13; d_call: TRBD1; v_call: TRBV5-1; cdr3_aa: CASNRDSSNEQFF
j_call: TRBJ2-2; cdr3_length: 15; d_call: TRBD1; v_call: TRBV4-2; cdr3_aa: CASSQTTGGSRELFF
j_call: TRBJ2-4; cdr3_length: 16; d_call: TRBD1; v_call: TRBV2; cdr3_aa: CASMPDRDGDKNIQYF
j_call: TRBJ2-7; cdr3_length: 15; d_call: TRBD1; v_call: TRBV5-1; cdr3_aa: CASSPRTGGPYEQYF
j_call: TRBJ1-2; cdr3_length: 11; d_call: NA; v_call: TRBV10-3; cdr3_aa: CAISESGGYTF
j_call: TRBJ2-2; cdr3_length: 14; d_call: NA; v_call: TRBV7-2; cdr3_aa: CASSLAGRAGELFF
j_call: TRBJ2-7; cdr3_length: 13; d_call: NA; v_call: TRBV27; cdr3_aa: CASGPDLSYEQYF
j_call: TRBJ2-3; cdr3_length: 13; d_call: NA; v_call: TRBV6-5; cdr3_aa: CASSYRIADTQYF
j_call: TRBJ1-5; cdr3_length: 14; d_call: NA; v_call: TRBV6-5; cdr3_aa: CASSSAGENQPQHF
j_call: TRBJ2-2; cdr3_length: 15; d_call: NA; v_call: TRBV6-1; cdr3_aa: CASSRDPLRSGELFF
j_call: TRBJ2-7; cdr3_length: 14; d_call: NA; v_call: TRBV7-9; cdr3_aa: CASSLLQGSYEQYF
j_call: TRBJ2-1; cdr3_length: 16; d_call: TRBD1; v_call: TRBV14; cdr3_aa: CASSSRYGTGYNEQFF
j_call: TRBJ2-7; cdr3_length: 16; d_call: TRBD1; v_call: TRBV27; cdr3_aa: CASSLSRQGRIYEQYF
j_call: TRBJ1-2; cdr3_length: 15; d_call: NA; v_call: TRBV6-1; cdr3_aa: CASSEQGQTNYGYTF
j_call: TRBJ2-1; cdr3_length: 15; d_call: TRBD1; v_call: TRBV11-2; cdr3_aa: CASSFRTGVGNEQFF
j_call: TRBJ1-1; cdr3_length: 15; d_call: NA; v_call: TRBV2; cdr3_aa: CASRLLGGAEAEAFF
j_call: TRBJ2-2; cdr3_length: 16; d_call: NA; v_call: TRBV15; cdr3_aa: CATSRMRTTNTGELFF
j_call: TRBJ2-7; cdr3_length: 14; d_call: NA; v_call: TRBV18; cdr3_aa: CASSPPSLGYEQYF
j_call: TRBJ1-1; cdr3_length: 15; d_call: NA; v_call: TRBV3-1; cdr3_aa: CASSLTRAANTEAFF
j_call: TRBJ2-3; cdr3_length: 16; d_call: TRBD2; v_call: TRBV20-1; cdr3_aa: CSAPTRGAGGTDTQYF
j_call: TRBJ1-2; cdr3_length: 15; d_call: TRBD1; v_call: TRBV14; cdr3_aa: CASSRWQGAGDGYTF
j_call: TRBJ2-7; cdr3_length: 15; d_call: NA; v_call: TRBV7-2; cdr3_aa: CASSSAGDSSYEQYF
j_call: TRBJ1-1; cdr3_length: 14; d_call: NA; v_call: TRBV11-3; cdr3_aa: CASSLRGAPTEAFF
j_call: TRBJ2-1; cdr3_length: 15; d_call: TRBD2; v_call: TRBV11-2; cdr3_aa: CASSRSGGANNEQFF
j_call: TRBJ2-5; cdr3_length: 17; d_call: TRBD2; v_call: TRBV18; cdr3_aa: CASSPMSSSGSGKTQYF
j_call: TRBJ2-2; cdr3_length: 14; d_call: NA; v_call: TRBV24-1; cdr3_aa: CATSDVGLAGELFF
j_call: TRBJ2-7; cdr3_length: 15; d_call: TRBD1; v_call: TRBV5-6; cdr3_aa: CASTGDRGRSHEQYF
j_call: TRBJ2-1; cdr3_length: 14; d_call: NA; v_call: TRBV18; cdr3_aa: CASSLLDSDNEQFF
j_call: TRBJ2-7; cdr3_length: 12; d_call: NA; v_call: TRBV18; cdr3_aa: CASSPYVGEQYF
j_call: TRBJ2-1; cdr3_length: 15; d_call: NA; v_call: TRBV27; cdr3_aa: CASRNQGWSYNEQFF
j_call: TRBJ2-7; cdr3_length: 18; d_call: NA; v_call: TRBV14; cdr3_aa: CASSQVRGRSGIFREQYF
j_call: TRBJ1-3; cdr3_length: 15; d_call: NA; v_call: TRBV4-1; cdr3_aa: CASSMLGLSGNTIYF
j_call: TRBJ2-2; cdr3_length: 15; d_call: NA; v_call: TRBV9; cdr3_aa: CASSVGGPRTGELFF
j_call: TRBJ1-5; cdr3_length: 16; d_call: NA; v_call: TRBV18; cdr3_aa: CASSPPGARGHHPQHF
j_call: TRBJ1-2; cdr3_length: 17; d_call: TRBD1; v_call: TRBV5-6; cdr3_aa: CASSLPGQGPSGYGYTF
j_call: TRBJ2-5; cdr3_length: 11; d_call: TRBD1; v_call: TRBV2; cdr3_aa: CASSPDRVQYF